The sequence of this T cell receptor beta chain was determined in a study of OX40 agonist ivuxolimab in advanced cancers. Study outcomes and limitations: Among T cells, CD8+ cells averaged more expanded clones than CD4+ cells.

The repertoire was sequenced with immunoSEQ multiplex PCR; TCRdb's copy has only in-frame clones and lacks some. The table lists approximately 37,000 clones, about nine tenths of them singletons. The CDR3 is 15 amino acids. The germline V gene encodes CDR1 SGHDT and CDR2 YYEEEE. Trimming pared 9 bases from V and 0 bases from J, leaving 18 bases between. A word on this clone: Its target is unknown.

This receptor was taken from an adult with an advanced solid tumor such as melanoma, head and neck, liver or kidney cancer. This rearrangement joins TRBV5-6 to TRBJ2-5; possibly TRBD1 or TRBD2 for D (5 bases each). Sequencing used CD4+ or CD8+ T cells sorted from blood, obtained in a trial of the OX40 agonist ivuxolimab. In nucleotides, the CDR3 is TGTGCCACCAACCGAGGGGTGGAGTACCAAGAGACCCAGTACTTC. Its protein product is CATNRGVEYQETQYF.